Shown below are 22 T cell receptor beta chains from a single sample sequenced in a study of human T cells and chemical hapten exposure (TCRdb year 2021). Taken with the paper, the label for time point translates to: patch test 1, 2 weeks after DPC sensitization. The sample's treatment or condition, from its label and the paper: therapeutic diphenylcyclopropenone sensitization with weekly scalp DPC. Preparation of the library involved RACE. Sequencing was performed on a NextSeq 500. TCRdb reworked the public reads: Q25 trimming with fastp, MiXCR clone assembly, productive beta chains retained. Each entry is one CDR3 protein sequence, shown with its most common DNA and genes. This sample gives 75,000 to 95,000 distinct CDR3 sequences in total; roughly 10% of them show up just once. The ten largest account for roughly 3.6% of the sample. The specimen was whole blood, collected in connection with sensitization to the hapten diphenylcyclopropenone (DPC). These receptors all stem from a woman aged 55-70 years with alopecia areata. Some clones in this sample may be carry-over from other donors' samples.

This clonotype was observed many times. The rearrangement links TRBV13 to TRBJ2-3; weak D call: TRBD2 (5 bases). Per the germline V gene, CDR1 is PRHDT and CDR2 is FYEKMQ (reference sequence). CDR3 size: 13 residues. Trimming removed 0 bases from V and 7 bases from J, with 8 bases in between. This CDR3 is CASSLGGVYTQYF. CDR3 DNA sequence: TGTGCCAGCAGCTTAGGCGGGGTGTATACGCAGTATTTT.

This clonotype was counted at least ten times. The J gene is TRBJ1-2, the V gene TRBV9; a possible D gene is TRBD1 (6 bases). V was pared by 4 bases and J by 5 bases, with 15 bases between. Germline lookup yields CDR1 SGDLS and CDR2 YYNGEE. The CDR3 totals 14 residues. DNA of the CDR3: TGTGCCAGCAGCCGGGAAGGAGGGGGTTATGGCTACACCTTC. This sequence encodes CASSREGGGYGYTF.

This clonotype has more than one count but fewer than ten. The chain combines TRBV20-1 with TRBJ2-2; 8 bases map to TRBD1. The CDR3 extends over 16 amino acids. The junction had 11 bases not matched to a gene; V was cut back by 5 bases and J by 3 bases. The germline gives CDR1 DFQATT, CDR2 SNEGSKA (reference sequence). For the CDR3, the DNA is TGCAGTGCTCCCAGCCCGTACAGGGGGGACACCGGGGAGCTGTTTTTT. Its protein product is CSAPSPYRGDTGELFF.

As concerns this clonotype: Germline and junction disagree at one end, which may indicate a read error. CDR3 protein: CGVEVFGGHYEQYF. The CDR3 bases are TGCGGCGTTGAAGTATTCGGGGGGCACTACGAGCAGTACTTC. V and J are TRBV29-1 and TRBJ2-7; TRBD2 might be the D (7 bases). Looked up from germline, CDR1 is SQVTM and CDR2 is ANQGSEA. This CDR3 region has 14 residues.

The chain is built from TRBV5-1 and TRBJ2-1; 12 bases line up with TRBD2. CDR3 length equals 16 residues. Germline V lookup: CDR1 SGHRS, CDR2 YFSETQ. V trimming: 4 bases; J trimming: 6 bases; junction bases outside the gene matches: 8. For the CDR3, the DNA is TGCGCCAGCAGCCTTAGGACTAGCGGGGAGACCAATGAGCAGTTCTTC. It is translated as CASSLRTSGETNEQFF. The complete variable domain, with remaining parts taken from reference TRBV5-1 and TRBJ2-1, reads KAGVTQTPRYLIKTRGQQVTLSCSPISGHRSVSWYQQTPGQGLQFLFEYFSETQRNKGNFPGRFSGRQFSNSRSEMNVSTLELGDSALYLCASSLRTSGETNEQFFGPGTRLTVL.

This clonotype showed up many times. The chain couples TRBV5-1 to TRBJ2-5, with a weak D call TRBD2 (6 bases). V lost 1 base to trimming and J lost 2 bases, with 12 bases between them. This CDR3 region has 15 residues. The germline V gene has CDR1 SGHRS and CDR2 YFSETQ. CDR3 protein: CASSLPLEGQETQYF. The DNA of the CDR3 is TGCGCCAGCAGCTTGCCCTTGGAGGGGCAAGAGACCCAGTACTTC.

At least ten counts were recorded for this clonotype. DNA of the CDR3: TGCAGCGTTGCACAGAGCTCTGGAAACACCATATATTTT. It translates to CSVAQSSGNTIYF. The V call is TRBV29-1, the J call TRBJ1-3; D is undetermined. The CDR3 consists of 13 residues. In germline, CDR1 is SQVTM, CDR2 ANQGSEA. V dropped 4 bases and J dropped 0 bases, with 7 bases sitting between them.

J is TRBJ1-5 and V is TRBV7-3; no clear D gene. CDR3 length: 13 residues. Germline assignment: CDR1 SGHTA and CDR2 FQGTGA. The V gene lost 4 bases and the J gene lost 5 bases, with 9 bases spanning the gap. CDR3 amino acids: CASSSGPYQPQHF. CDR3 sequence (DNA): TGTGCCAGCAGCTCCGGGCCGTATCAGCCCCAGCATTTT.

This clonotype was detected many times. This chain uses TRBV29-1 with TRBJ1-4; TRBD1 aligns across 7 bases. There are 14 residues in the CDR3. Per the germline V gene, CDR1 is SQVTM and CDR2 is ANQGSEA. V lost 8 bases and J lost 5; bases outside the gene matches: 11. CDR3 sequence reads: CSTSRGGGNEKLFF. The CDR3 nucleotides are TGCAGCACTTCCAGAGGGGGCGGCAATGAAAAACTGTTTTTT.

In this sample, this clonotype turned up a few times. The chain uses TRBV5-4 and TRBJ2-5, with 13 positions matching TRBD2. Unmatched junction bases numbered 6, after V lost 5 bases and J lost 5 bases. This CDR3 comprises 15 residues. Germline V lookup: CDR1 SGHNT, CDR2 YYREEE (reference sequence). The CDR3 sequence is CASRTGTSGVETQYF. CDR3 bases: TGTGCCAGCAGAACCGGGACTAGCGGGGTTGAGACCCAGTACTTC.

This clonotype was detected many times. The J gene is TRBJ2-1, the V gene TRBV12-3 or TRBV12-4, with TRBD2 as a possible D gene (5 bases). The V gene lost 6 bases and the J gene lost 0 bases, with 15 bases spanning the gap. The CDR3 has 16 amino acids. This CDR3 reads CASRGEGAVSYNEQFF. The CDR3 region has the DNA TGTGCCAGCAGGGGAGAGGGAGCTGTCTCCTACAATGAGCAGTTCTTC.

The chain has TRBV2 and TRBJ2-5; the D gene could be TRBD1 or TRBD2 (6 bases each). The CDR3 sequence is 14 residues long. Germline-derived CDR1 and CDR2 are SNHLY and FYNNEI. Trimming shortened V by 2 bases and J by 5 bases, and 12 bases separated the two germline ends. CDR3 protein: CASSENREVETQYF. CDR3 DNA: TGTGCCAGCAGTGAAAACAGGGAGGTGGAGACCCAGTACTTC.

This clonotype came up many times. The chain couples TRBV11-2 to TRBJ2-3; 9 bases match TRBD1. CDR1 and CDR2 (germline): SGHAT, FQNNGV. There are 17 residues in the CDR3. J lost 4 bases, V lost 1 base, and 9 bases had no gene match. CDR3 bases: TGTGCCAGCAGCTTAGTAACAGGGGGCGCAATGGCAGATACGCAGTATTTT. Its protein product is CASSLVTGGAMADTQYF.

This clonotype was found many times. The V and J genes are TRBV5-1 and TRBJ1-1, with 7 nucleotides matching TRBD1. The V gene end was trimmed by 2 bases and the J gene end by 7 bases; junction bases not matched to a gene: 5. There are 13 residues in the CDR3. The germline gives CDR1 SGHRS, CDR2 YFSETQ. The CDR3 region is CASSLGTADEAFF. CDR3 DNA: TGCGCCAGCAGCTTAGGGACAGCAGATGAAGCTTTCTTT.

This clonotype was seen a few times. The chain carries TRBV12-3 or TRBV12-4 and TRBJ1-1; 11 positions match TRBD1. V lost 6 bases, J lost 7 bases, and 7 bases stayed unmatched. The length of the CDR3 is 14 residues. The CDR3 region has the DNA TGTGCCAGCAGCCCCGGGGACAGGGGGTTTGAAGCTTTCTTT. Its translation is CASSPGDRGFEAFF.

The chain joins TRBV7-2 to TRBJ1-1; 9 positions agree with TRBD1. V lost 1 base and J lost 1; bases outside the gene matches: 4. The CDR3 is 16 amino acids. Germline CDR1 reads SGHTA; CDR2 reads FQGNSA. The CDR3 here is CASSLDTGGENTEAFF. For the CDR3, the DNA is TGTGCCAGCAGCTTAGATACAGGGGGCGAGAACACTGAAGCTTTCTTT.

The sample holds many counts of this clonotype. The genes are TRBV24-1 and TRBJ2-2, with no clear D. V was trimmed by 9 bases and J by 4 bases, leaving 8 bases between them. The V gene's germline CDR1 is KGHDR and CDR2 SFDVKD. The CDR3 consists of 12 residues. In DNA form, the CDR3 reads TGTGCCACCTGCTCTAGCACCGGGGAGCTGTTTTTT. Translation: CATCSSTGELFF.

The chain joins TRBV7-9 to TRBJ2-6, with D possibly TRBD1 on 6 matching bases. This CDR3 has 23 amino acids. V lost 1 base and J 0 bases, leaving 28 bases between the germline ends. The germline V gene has CDR1 SEHNR and CDR2 FQNEAQ (reference sequence). Written as DNA, the CDR3 is TGTGCCAGCAGCTTAGGCGTACAGGGAGCGAACCGGGCCCGACCCTCTGGGGCCAACGTCCTGACTTTC. Translation gives CASSLGVQGANRARPSGANVLTF.

There are many counts of this clonotype. The rearrangement links TRBV12-3 or TRBV12-4 to TRBJ2-2; unclear D gene. The CDR3 has 13 amino acids. V lost 3 bases and J lost 6, with 8 bases in between. CDR3 sequence (DNA): TGTGCCAGCAGTTTTAGTAATGCCGGGGAGCTGTTTTTT. It encodes CASSFSNAGELFF.

This clonotype occurred a few times. V gene TRBV20-1 combines with J gene TRBJ1-6; no reliable D call. The CDR3 totals 13 residues. CDR1 and CDR2 from the germline V gene are DFQATT and SNEGSKA (reference sequence). The V and J ends lost 1 base and 7 bases respectively, with 8 bases between them. CDR3 protein: CSARGAVNSPLHF. The CDR3 DNA reads TGCAGTGCTAGAGGGGCAGTCAATTCACCCCTCCACTTT.

The CDR3 here is CASSRHYSGGYLSYEQYF. The CDR3, as DNA: TGTGCCAGCAGTCGACACTACAGCGGGGGCTACCTCTCCTACGAGCAGTACTTC. V usage is TRBV6-5 and J usage is TRBJ2-7, with TRBD2 identical over 8 bases. With 5 bases clipped from V and 0 bases from J, the junction kept 15 bases outside the gene matches. Looked up from germline, CDR1 is MNHEY and CDR2 is SVGAGI. This CDR3 has 18 amino acids.

In its sample, this clonotype was seen many times. The chain combines TRBV28 with TRBJ2-2; 8 bases are shared with TRBD2. Per germline, CDR1 MDHEN and CDR2 SYDVKM. V was pared by 5 bases and J by 4 bases, with 3 bases of the junction left unmatched. The length of the CDR3 is 14 residues. CDR3 DNA: TGTGCCAGCAGTCCCGGGACTAGCACCGGGGAGCTGTTTTTT. Its translation: CASSPGTSTGELFF.